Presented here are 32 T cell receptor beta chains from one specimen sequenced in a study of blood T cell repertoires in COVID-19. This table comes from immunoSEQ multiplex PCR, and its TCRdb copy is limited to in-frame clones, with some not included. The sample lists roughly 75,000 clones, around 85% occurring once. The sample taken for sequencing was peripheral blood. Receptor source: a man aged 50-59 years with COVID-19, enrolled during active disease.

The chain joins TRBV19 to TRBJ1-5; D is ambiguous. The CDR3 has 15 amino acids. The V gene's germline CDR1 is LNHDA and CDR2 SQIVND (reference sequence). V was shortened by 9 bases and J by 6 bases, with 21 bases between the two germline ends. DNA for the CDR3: TGTGCCAGCTCCGAAGCGACCCTCGTTCTTCAGCCCCAGCATTTT. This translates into CASSEATLVLQPQHF. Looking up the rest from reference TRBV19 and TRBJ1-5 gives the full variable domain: DGGITQSPKYLFRKEGQNVTLSCEQNLNHDAMYWYRQDPGQGLRLIYYSQIVNDFQKGDIAEGYSVSREKKESFPLTVTSAQKNPTAFYLCASSEATLVLQPQHFGDGTRLSIL.

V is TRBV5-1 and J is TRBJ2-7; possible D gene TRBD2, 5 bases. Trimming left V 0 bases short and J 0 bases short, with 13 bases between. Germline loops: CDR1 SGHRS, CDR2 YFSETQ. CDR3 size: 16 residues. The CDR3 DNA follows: TGCGCCAGCAGCTTGGCCGGGAAGGAAGCCTCCTACGAGCAGTACTTC. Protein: CASSLAGKEASYEQYF. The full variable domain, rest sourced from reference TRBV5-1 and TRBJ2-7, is KAGVTQTPRYLIKTRGQQVTLSCSPISGHRSVSWYQQTPGQGLQFLFEYFSETQRNKGNFPGRFSGRQFSNSRSEMNVSTLELGDSALYLCASSLAGKEASYEQYFGPGTRLTVT.

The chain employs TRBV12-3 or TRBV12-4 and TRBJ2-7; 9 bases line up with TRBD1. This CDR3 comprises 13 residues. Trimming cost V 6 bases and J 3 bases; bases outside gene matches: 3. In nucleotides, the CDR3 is TGTGCCAGCAGCTCGGGACAGGGCTACGAGCAGTACTTC. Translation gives CASSSGQGYEQYF.

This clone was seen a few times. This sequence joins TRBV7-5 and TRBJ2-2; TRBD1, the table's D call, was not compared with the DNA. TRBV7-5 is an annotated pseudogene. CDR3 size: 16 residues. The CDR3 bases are TGTGCCAGATACAGGGGGCAGGGATGTGGGACCGGGGAGCTGTTTTTT. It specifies CARYRGQGCGTGELFF.

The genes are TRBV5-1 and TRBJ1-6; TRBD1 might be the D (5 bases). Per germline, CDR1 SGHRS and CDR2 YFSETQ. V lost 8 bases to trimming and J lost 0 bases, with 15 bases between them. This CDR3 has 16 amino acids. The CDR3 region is CASTKGQSSYNSPLHF. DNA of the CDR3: TGCGCCAGTACAAAGGGGCAGAGCTCCTATAATTCACCCCTCCACTTT. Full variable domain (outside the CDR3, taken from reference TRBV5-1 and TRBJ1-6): KAGVTQTPRYLIKTRGQQVTLSCSPISGHRSVSWYQQTPGQGLQFLFEYFSETQRNKGNFPGRFSGRQFSNSRSEMNVSTLELGDSALYLCASTKGQSSYNSPLHFGNGTRLTVT.

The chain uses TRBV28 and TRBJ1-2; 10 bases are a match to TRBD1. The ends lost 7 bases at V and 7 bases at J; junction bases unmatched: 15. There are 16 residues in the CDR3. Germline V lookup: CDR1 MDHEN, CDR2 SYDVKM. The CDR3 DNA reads TGTGCCAGCACCTCCACCAGAAAGACAGGGGGCTTTGGCTACACCTTC. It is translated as CASTSTRKTGGFGYTF.

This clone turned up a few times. CDR3 nucleotides: TGTGCCAGCAGCTTAGATAGTAACAGGGCCGGTGGGGGCTACACCTTC. As protein: CASSLDSNRAGGGYTF. J is TRBJ1-2 and V is TRBV7-2; a possible D gene is TRBD1 (6 bases). The CDR3 length is 16 residues. V was trimmed by 1 base and J by 8 bases, leaving 20 bases between them. Germline lookup yields CDR1 SGHTA and CDR2 FQGNSA.

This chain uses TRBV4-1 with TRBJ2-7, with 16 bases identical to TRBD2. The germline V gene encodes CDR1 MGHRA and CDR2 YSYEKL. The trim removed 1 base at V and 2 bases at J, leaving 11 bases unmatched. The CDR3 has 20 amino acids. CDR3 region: CASSQAPGTSGRATAYEQYF. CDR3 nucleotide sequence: TGCGCCAGCAGCCAAGCCCCCGGGACTAGCGGGAGGGCAACTGCCTACGAGCAGTACTTC.

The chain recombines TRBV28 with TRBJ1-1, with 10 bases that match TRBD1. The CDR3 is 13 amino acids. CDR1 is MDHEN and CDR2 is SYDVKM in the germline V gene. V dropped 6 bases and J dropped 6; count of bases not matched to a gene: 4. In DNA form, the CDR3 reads TGTGCCAGCAGCCTGGGACAGGGGCCTGAAGCTTTCTTT. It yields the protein CASSLGQGPEAFF.

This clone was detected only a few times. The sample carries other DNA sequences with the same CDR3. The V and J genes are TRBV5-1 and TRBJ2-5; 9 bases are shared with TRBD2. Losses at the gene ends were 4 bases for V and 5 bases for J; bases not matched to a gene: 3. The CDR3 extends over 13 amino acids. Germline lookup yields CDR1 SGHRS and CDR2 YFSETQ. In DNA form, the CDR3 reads TGCGCCAGCAGCGGTCTAGCGGGGGAGACCCAGTACTTC. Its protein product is CASSGLAGETQYF.

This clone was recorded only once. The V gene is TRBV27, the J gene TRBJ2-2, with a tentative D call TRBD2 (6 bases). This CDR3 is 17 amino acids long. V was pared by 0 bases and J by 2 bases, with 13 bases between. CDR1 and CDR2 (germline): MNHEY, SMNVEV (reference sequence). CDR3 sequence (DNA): TGTGCCAGCAGTTTATCGGCTAGCGCTTTCAACACCGGGGAGCTGTTTTTT. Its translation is CASSLSASAFNTGELFF.

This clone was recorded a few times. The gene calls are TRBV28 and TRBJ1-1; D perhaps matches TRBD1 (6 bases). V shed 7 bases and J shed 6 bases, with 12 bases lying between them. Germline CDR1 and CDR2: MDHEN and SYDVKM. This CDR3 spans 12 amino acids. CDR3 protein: CASNWGRSEAFF. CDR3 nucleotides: TGTGCCAGCAATTGGGGGCGGTCTGAAGCTTTCTTT.

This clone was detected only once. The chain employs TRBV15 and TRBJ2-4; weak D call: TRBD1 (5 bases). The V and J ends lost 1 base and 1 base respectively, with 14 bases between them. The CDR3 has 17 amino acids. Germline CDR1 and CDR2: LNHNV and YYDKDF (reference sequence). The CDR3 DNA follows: TGTGCCACCAGCAGAGCCGGCACAGGAAGGGCCAAAAACATTCAGTACTTC. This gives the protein CATSRAGTGRAKNIQYF.

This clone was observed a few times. The CDR3 sequence: CASSYVSDQRALYEQYF. The CDR3 DNA follows: TGTGCCAGCAGTTATGTCTCGGACCAGCGGGCTCTATACGAGCAGTACTTC. V gene TRBV6-8 combines with J gene TRBJ2-7; D perhaps matches TRBD2 (6 bases). Germline V lookup: CDR1 MNHGY, CDR2 SAAAGT. The CDR3 spans 17 residues. V was cut by 3 bases and J by 4 bases, with 22 bases left in between.

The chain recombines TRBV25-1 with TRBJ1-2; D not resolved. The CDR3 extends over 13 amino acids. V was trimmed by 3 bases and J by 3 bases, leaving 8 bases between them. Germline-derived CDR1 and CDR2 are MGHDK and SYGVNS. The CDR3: CASSESGYYGYTF. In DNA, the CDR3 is TGTGCCAGCAGTGAGTCGGGGTACTATGGCTACACCTTC.

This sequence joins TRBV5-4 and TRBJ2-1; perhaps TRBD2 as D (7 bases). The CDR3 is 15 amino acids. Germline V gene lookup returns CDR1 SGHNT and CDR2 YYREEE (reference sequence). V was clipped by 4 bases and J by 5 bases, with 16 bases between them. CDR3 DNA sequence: TGTGCCAGCAGCAGCGGGACACTTAATAACAATGAGCAGTTCTTC. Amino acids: CASSSGTLNNNEQFF.

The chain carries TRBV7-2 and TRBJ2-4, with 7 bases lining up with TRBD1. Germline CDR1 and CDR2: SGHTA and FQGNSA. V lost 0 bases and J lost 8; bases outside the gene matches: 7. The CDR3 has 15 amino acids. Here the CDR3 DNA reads TGTGCCAGCAGCTTAGCTCCCGGGCAGGGGGACATTCAGTACTTC. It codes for CASSLAPGQGDIQYF.

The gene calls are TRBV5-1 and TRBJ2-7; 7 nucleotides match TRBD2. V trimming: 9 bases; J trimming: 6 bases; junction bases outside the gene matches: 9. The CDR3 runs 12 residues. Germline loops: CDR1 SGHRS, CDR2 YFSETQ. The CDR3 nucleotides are TGCGCCATCAGACTAGCTGGTCTCGAGCAGTACTTC. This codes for CAIRLAGLEQYF.

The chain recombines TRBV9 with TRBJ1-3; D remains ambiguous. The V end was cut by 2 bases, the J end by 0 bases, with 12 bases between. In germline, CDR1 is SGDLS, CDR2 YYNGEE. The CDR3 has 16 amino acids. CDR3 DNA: TGTGCCAGCAGCGTCGGTGGAGGACCCTCTGGAAACACCATATATTTT. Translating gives CASSVGGGPSGNTIYF.

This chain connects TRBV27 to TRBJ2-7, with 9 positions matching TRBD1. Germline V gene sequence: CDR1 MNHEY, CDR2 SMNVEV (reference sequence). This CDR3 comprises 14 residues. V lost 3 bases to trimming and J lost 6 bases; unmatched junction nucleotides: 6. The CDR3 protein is CASSFWDRVSEQYF. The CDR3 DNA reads TGTGCCAGCAGTTTCTGGGACAGGGTAAGCGAGCAGTACTTC.

The CDR3 sequence: CSASFRQGMETQYF. The CDR3 region has the DNA TGCAGTGCTAGTTTCCGGCAGGGGATGGAGACCCAGTACTTC. The chain joins TRBV20-1 to TRBJ2-5; the D gene is possibly TRBD1 (6 bases). The CDR3 spans 14 residues. The germline V gene has CDR1 DFQATT and CDR2 SNEGSKA (reference sequence). V lost 3 bases, J lost 5 bases, and 16 bases lay in between.

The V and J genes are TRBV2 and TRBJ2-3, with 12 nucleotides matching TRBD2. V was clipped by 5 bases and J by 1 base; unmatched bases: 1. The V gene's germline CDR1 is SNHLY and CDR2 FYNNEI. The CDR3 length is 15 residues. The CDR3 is CASSRLAGGTDTQYF. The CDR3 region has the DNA TGTGCCAGCAGTAGACTAGCGGGAGGCACAGATACGCAGTATTTT.

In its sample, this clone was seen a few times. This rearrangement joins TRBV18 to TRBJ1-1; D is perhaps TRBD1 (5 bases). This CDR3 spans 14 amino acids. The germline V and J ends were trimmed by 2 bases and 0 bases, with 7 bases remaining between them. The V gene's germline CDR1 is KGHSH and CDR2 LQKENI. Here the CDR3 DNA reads TGTGCCAGCTCACCAACAGGAATGAACACTGAAGCTTTCTTT. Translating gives CASSPTGMNTEAFF. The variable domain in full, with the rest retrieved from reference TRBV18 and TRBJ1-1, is NAGVMQNPRHLVRRRGQEARLRCSPMKGHSHVYWYRQLPEEGLKFMVYLQKENIIDESGMPKERFSAEFPKEGPSILRIQQVVRGDSAAYFCASSPTGMNTEAFFGQGTRLTVV.

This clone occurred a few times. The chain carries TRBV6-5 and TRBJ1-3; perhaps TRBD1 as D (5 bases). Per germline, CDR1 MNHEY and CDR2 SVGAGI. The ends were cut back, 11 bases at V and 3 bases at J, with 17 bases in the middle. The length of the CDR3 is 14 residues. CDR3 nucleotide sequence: TGTGCCGCCGCCCCGGGGGTCCGTGGAAACACCATATATTTT. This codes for CAAAPGVRGNTIYF.

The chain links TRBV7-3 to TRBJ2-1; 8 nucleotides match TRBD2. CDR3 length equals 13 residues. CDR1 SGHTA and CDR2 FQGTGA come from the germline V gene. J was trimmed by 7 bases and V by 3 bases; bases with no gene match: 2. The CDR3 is CASSFAGGNEQFF. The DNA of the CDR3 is TGTGCCAGCAGCTTTGCGGGGGGAAATGAGCAGTTCTTC.

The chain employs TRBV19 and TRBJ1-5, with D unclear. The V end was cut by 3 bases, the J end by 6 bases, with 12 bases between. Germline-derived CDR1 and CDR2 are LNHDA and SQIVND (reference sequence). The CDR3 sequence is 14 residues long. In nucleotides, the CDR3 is TGTGCCAGTAGTATTGGAGGGTACGGTCAGCCCCAGCATTTT. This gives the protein CASSIGGYGQPQHF. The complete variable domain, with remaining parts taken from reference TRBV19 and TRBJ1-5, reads DGGITQSPKYLFRKEGQNVTLSCEQNLNHDAMYWYRQDPGQGLRLIYYSQIVNDFQKGDIAEGYSVSREKKESFPLTVTSAQKNPTAFYLCASSIGGYGQPQHFGDGTRLSIL.

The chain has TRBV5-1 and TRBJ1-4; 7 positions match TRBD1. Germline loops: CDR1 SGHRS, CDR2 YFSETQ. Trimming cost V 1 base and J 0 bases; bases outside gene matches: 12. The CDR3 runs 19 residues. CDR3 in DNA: TGCGCCAGCAGCTTGAGCCCGACAGGGCTTCTTGCAACTAATGAAAAACTGTTTTTT. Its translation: CASSLSPTGLLATNEKLFF. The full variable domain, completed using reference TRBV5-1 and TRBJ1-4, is KAGVTQTPRYLIKTRGQQVTLSCSPISGHRSVSWYQQTPGQGLQFLFEYFSETQRNKGNFPGRFSGRQFSNSRSEMNVSTLELGDSALYLCASSLSPTGLLATNEKLFFGSGTQLSVL.

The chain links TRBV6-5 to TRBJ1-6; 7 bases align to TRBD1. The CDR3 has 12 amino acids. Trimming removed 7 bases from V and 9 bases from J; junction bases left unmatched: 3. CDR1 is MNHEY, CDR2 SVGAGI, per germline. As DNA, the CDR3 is TGTGCCAGCAAGGAGGGGGCTTCACCCCTCCACTTT. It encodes CASKEGASPLHF.

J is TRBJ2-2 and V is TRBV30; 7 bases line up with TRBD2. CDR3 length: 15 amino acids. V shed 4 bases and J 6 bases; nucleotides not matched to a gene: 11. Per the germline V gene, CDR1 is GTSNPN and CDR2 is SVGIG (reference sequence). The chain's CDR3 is CAWTHLSGRAGELFF. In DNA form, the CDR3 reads TGTGCCTGGACCCATTTATCGGGGAGGGCCGGGGAGCTGTTTTTT.

The CDR3 protein is CASSASNDRNTYYGYTF. The CDR3 coding sequence is TGTGCCAGCAGTGCCTCTAATGACAGGAACACTTACTATGGCTACACCTTC. The J gene is TRBJ1-2, the V gene TRBV6-1; D is possibly TRBD1 (6 bases). The CDR3 is 17 amino acids. V was clipped by 4 bases and J by 3 bases, with 21 bases between them. The germline V gene encodes CDR1 MNHNS and CDR2 SASEGT.

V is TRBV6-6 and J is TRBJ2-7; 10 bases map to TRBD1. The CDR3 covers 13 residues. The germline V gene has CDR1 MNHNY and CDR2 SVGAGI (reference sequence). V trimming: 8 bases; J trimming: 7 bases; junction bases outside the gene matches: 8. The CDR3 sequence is CASGGQGVREQYF. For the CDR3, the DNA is TGTGCCAGCGGAGGACAGGGGGTGAGAGAGCAGTACTTC.

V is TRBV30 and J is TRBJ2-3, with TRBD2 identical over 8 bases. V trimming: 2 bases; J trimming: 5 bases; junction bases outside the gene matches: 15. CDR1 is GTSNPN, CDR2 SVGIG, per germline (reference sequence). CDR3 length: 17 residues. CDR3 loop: CAWSIISGSLAGDTQYF. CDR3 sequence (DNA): TGTGCCTGGAGTATAATAAGCGGGAGCCTTGCTGGAGATACGCAGTATTTT.